This T cell receptor beta chain was obtained from a study of radiotherapy plus CTLA-4 blockade in lung cancer. Study in general: Among enrolled patients, roughly 20% responded and 31% achieved disease control. Whole-study results and caveats: Reports identified early blood T cell clone dynamics, with interferon-beta, as the best response predictor.

On this clone: Its antigen remains unknown.

The data were produced by immunoSEQ multiplex PCR, yet TCRdb's version contains in-frame clones alone and is incomplete. The table has roughly 48,000 clones, 75% to 85% seen once. The CDR3 has 15 amino acids. The J segment lost 5 bases and the V segment lost 1 base, leaving 6 bases of the junction unmatched. CDR1 is LNHDA, CDR2 SQIVND, per germline (reference sequence). Ipilimumab CTLA-4 blockade and focal radiation were given to patients with chemo-refractory metastatic non-small-cell lung cancer. The V gene is TRBV19, the J gene TRBJ2-7; 9 bases align to TRBD1. The sample in question was peripheral blood, obtained from a patient treated with radiotherapy plus ipilimumab. This clonotype was sampled from a human donor with non-small cell lung cancer who had stable disease on radiotherapy plus ipilimumab. Here the CDR3 DNA reads TGTGCCAGTAGTATAGGGACAGGGGTTGACCACGAGCAGTACTTC. Translated, it gives CASSIGTGVDHEQYF.